These T cell receptor beta chains were read from a single sample in a study of T cells in localized non-small cell lung cancer. This table comes from immunoSEQ multiplex PCR, and its TCRdb copy is limited to in-frame clones, with some not included. The sample yields approximately 7,100 clones, under 55% seen once. This sample comprised lung tumor tissue, obtained before any cancer treatment. The source is a man between 40 and 70 years old with stage III lung adenocarcinoma. Both conserved end residues are part of each CDR3. The D gene is left open where the match is weak. The size of a clone is reported for some rows only, either as once, few or many, or as a class for expanded clones.

clone_size: NA; j_call: TRBJ2-1; d_call: NA; v_call: TRBV6-8; cdr3_aa: CASSSRDGAVNEQFF; cdr3_nt: TGTGCCAGCAGTTCTCGAGATGGGGCCGTAAATGAGCAGTTCTTC
clone_size: NA; j_call: TRBJ2-2; d_call: TRBD1; v_call: TRBV29-1; cdr3_aa: CSVRTGGGGTGELFF; cdr3_nt: TGCAGCGTTCGGACAGGAGGAGGAGGTACCGGGGAGCTGTTTTTT
clone_size: few; j_call: TRBJ2-7; d_call: NA; v_call: TRBV6-8; cdr3_aa: CASSYDVASYEQYF; cdr3_nt: TGTGCCAGCAGTTACGACGTAGCCTCCTACGAGCAGTACTTC
clone_size: few; j_call: TRBJ2-4; d_call: NA; v_call: TRBV6-8; cdr3_aa: CAIGKGGDIQYF; cdr3_nt: TGTGCCATCGGCAAGGGTGGCGACATTCAGTACTTC
clone_size: NA; j_call: TRBJ2-2; d_call: NA; v_call: TRBV9; cdr3_aa: CASSETGGNTGELFF; cdr3_nt: TGTGCCAGCAGTGAAACTGGGGGCAACACCGGGGAGCTGTTTTTT
clone_size: large; j_call: TRBJ1-3; d_call: NA; v_call: TRBV18; cdr3_aa: CASSPVHWTNPTNTIYF; cdr3_nt: TGTGCCAGCTCACCTGTACATTGGACAAACCCCACAAACACCATATATTTT
clone_size: NA; j_call: TRBJ1-2; d_call: NA; v_call: TRBV11-3; cdr3_aa: CASSFAEDSHPKGYTF; cdr3_nt: TGTGCCAGCAGCTTCGCCGAGGACAGCCACCCTAAAGGCTACACCTTC
clone_size: few; j_call: TRBJ1-1; d_call: NA; v_call: TRBV15; cdr3_aa: CATSRDEAGGGGAFF; cdr3_nt: TGTGCCACCAGCAGAGATGAGGCTGGGGGAGGGGGAGCTTTCTTT
clone_size: NA; j_call: TRBJ1-4; d_call: NA; v_call: TRBV6-4; cdr3_aa: CASSSGTGNEKLFF; cdr3_nt: TGTGCCAGCAGCTCAGGGACGGGCAATGAAAAACTGTTTTTT
clone_size: NA; j_call: TRBJ2-7; d_call: TRBD2; v_call: TRBV5-1; cdr3_aa: CASSLGVAGIYEQYF; cdr3_nt: TGCGCCAGCAGCTTGGGAGTAGCGGGGATCTACGAGCAGTACTTC
clone_size: few; j_call: TRBJ2-1; d_call: TRBD2; v_call: TRBV15; cdr3_aa: CATSRETSGRDLEQFF; cdr3_nt: TGTGCCACCAGCAGAGAGACTAGCGGGAGGGACTTAGAGCAGTTCTTC
clone_size: NA; j_call: TRBJ1-1; d_call: NA; v_call: TRBV11-3; cdr3_aa: CASSLYQGNTEAFF; cdr3_nt: TGTGCCAGCAGCTTATACCAGGGGAACACTGAAGCTTTCTTT
clone_size: NA; j_call: TRBJ2-3; d_call: NA; v_call: TRBV11-3; cdr3_aa: CASSFRGFTSTDTQYF; cdr3_nt: TGTGCCAGCAGCTTTCGCGGGTTCACTAGCACAGATACGCAGTATTTT
clone_size: NA; j_call: TRBJ2-2; d_call: NA; v_call: TRBV29-1; cdr3_aa: CSVYSGGTGELFF; cdr3_nt: TGCAGCGTCTACAGTGGAGGCACCGGGGAGCTGTTTTTT
clone_size: NA; j_call: TRBJ1-4; d_call: NA; v_call: TRBV5-1; cdr3_aa: CASSLGQGDEKLFF; cdr3_nt: TGCGCCAGCAGCTTGGGGCAGGGCGATGAAAAACTGTTTTTT
clone_size: NA; j_call: TRBJ2-1; d_call: TRBD2; v_call: TRBV19; cdr3_aa: CASSNWEFSGGSYNEQFF; cdr3_nt: TGTGCCAGTAGTAATTGGGAATTTAGCGGGGGTTCCTACAATGAGCAGTTCTTC
clone_size: NA; j_call: TRBJ2-1; d_call: NA; v_call: TRBV1; cdr3_aa: CASSPETGQAGRNEQFF; cdr3_nt: TGCGCCAGCAGCCCCGAAACGGGACAAGCGGGAAGGAATGAGCAGTTCTTC
clone_size: NA; j_call: TRBJ2-5; d_call: TRBD2; v_call: TRBV10-2; cdr3_aa: CASSAGSGSEETQYF; cdr3_nt: TGCGCCAGCAGTGCGGGAAGCGGGAGTGAGGAGACCCAGTACTTC
clone_size: NA; j_call: TRBJ2-7; d_call: TRBD1; v_call: TRBV5-1; cdr3_aa: CASSLAQGVGTTFEQYF; cdr3_nt: TGCGCCAGCAGCTTGGCGCAGGGGGTTGGGACAACCTTCGAGCAGTACTTC
clone_size: once; j_call: TRBJ1-1; d_call: NA; v_call: TRBV5-1; cdr3_aa: CASSPGAGPYTEAFF; cdr3_nt: TGCGCCAGCAGCCCTGGGGCAGGCCCATACACTGAAGCTTTCTTT
clone_size: NA; j_call: TRBJ1-1; d_call: NA; v_call: TRBV29-1; cdr3_aa: CSGRRALNTEAFF; cdr3_nt: TGCAGCGGTCGCAGGGCATTGAACACTGAAGCTTTCTTT
clone_size: few; j_call: TRBJ1-2; d_call: NA; v_call: TRBV14; cdr3_aa: CASSPGEGKASWYGYTF; cdr3_nt: TGTGCCAGCAGCCCAGGGGAGGGTAAAGCGAGTTGGTATGGCTACACCTTC
clone_size: NA; j_call: TRBJ2-6; d_call: NA; v_call: TRBV11-3; cdr3_aa: CASSWRAGANVLTF; cdr3_nt: TGTGCCAGCAGCTGGAGGGCGGGGGCCAACGTCCTGACTTTC
clone_size: few; j_call: TRBJ2-7; d_call: TRBD1; v_call: TRBV30; cdr3_aa: CAWTGTGSYEQYF; cdr3_nt: TGTGCCTGGACCGGGACAGGTTCCTACGAGCAGTACTTC
clone_size: NA; j_call: TRBJ2-2; d_call: TRBD1; v_call: TRBV18; cdr3_aa: CASSPGTGGSTGELFF; cdr3_nt: TGTGCCAGCTCACCCGGGACAGGGGGCTCTACCGGGGAGCTGTTTTTT
clone_size: many; j_call: TRBJ1-1; d_call: NA; v_call: TRBV11-3; cdr3_aa: CASSSQGGRYTEAFF; cdr3_nt: TGTGCCAGCAGCTCACAGGGTGGGAGGTACACTGAAGCTTTCTTT
clone_size: NA; j_call: TRBJ1-1; d_call: NA; v_call: TRBV15; cdr3_aa: CATSPQTMNTEAFF; cdr3_nt: TGTGCCACCAGCCCCCAGACCATGAACACTGAAGCTTTCTTT
clone_size: few; j_call: TRBJ2-7; d_call: NA; v_call: TRBV4-1; cdr3_aa: CASSQGPYEQYF; cdr3_nt: TGCGCCAGCAGCCAAGGCCCCTACGAGCAGTACTTC
clone_size: few; j_call: TRBJ1-2; d_call: TRBD1; v_call: TRBV25-1; cdr3_aa: CASSGTDRGPGYTF; cdr3_nt: TGTGCCAGCAGTGGAACCGACAGGGGGCCTGGCTACACCTTC
clone_size: few; j_call: TRBJ2-5; d_call: TRBD1; v_call: TRBV11-3; cdr3_aa: CASSTGTGSFLPETQYF; cdr3_nt: TGTGCCAGCAGCACCGGGACAGGATCTTTCCTCCCCGAGACCCAGTACTTC
clone_size: once; j_call: TRBJ2-5; d_call: TRBD2; v_call: TRBV4-1; cdr3_aa: CASSQDPAGDGETQYF; cdr3_nt: TGCGCCAGCAGCCAAGATCCAGCGGGGGACGGGGAGACCCAGTACTTC
clone_size: medium-sized; j_call: TRBJ2-1; d_call: NA; v_call: TRBV6-8; cdr3_aa: CASMGFQGHNEQFF; cdr3_nt: TGTGCCAGCATGGGTTTTCAGGGACACAATGAGCAGTTCTTC
clone_size: NA; j_call: TRBJ2-7; d_call: TRBD1; v_call: TRBV11-3; cdr3_aa: CASSKGDSSSYEQYF; cdr3_nt: TGTGCCAGCAGTAAAGGGGACAGCTCTTCCTACGAGCAGTACTTC
clone_size: NA; j_call: TRBJ2-2; d_call: NA; v_call: TRBV5-1; cdr3_aa: CASSFSGLHGELFF; cdr3_nt: TGCGCCAGCAGCTTCTCAGGGCTGCACGGGGAGCTGTTTTTT
clone_size: NA; j_call: TRBJ1-4; d_call: TRBD1; v_call: TRBV6-8; cdr3_aa: CAISPGQGPSGNEKLFF; cdr3_nt: TGTGCCATCAGTCCGGGACAGGGTCCATCGGGTAATGAAAAACTGTTTTTT
clone_size: NA; j_call: TRBJ1-1; d_call: TRBD1; v_call: TRBV18; cdr3_aa: CASSPEPGQQAFF; cdr3_nt: TGTGCCAGCTCACCAGAGCCGGGACAGCAAGCTTTCTTT
clone_size: NA; j_call: TRBJ2-5; d_call: TRBD1; v_call: TRBV29-1; cdr3_aa: CSVEWTGKLETQYF; cdr3_nt: TGCAGCGTTGAATGGACAGGGAAATTGGAGACCCAGTACTTC
clone_size: few; j_call: TRBJ1-1; d_call: NA; v_call: TRBV4-1; cdr3_aa: CASSHGRNTEAFF; cdr3_nt: TGCGCCAGCAGCCATGGACGGAACACTGAAGCTTTCTTT
clone_size: NA; j_call: TRBJ1-2; d_call: NA; v_call: TRBV2; cdr3_aa: CASMEGSPEVYGYTF; cdr3_nt: TGTGCCAGCATGGAAGGATCCCCAGAGGTTTATGGCTACACCTTC
clone_size: NA; j_call: TRBJ2-7; d_call: TRBD1; v_call: TRBV18; cdr3_aa: CASSPSKGTGVEQYF; cdr3_nt: TGTGCCAGCTCACCATCGAAAGGGACAGGGGTCGAGCAGTACTTC
clone_size: medium-sized; j_call: TRBJ1-1; d_call: TRBD1; v_call: TRBV6-8; cdr3_aa: CASSFDRVWTEAFF; cdr3_nt: TGTGCCAGCAGTTTCGACAGGGTCTGGACTGAAGCTTTCTTT
clone_size: NA; j_call: TRBJ2-5; d_call: TRBD2; v_call: TRBV5-1; cdr3_aa: CASSKGLSGAETQYF; cdr3_nt: TGCGCCAGCAGCAAGGGACTATCTGGGGCAGAGACCCAGTACTTC
clone_size: few; j_call: TRBJ2-7; d_call: NA; v_call: TRBV9; cdr3_aa: CASSSSGSSYEQYF; cdr3_nt: TGTGCCAGCAGCTCCTCGGGGAGCTCCTACGAGCAGTACTTC
clone_size: NA; j_call: TRBJ2-7; d_call: NA; v_call: TRBV14; cdr3_aa: CASSQDATAYEQYF; cdr3_nt: TGTGCCAGCAGCCAAGACGCAACAGCCTACGAGCAGTACTTC
clone_size: NA; j_call: TRBJ2-1; d_call: NA; v_call: TRBV29-1; cdr3_aa: CSSGTLYNEQFF; cdr3_nt: TGCAGCAGCGGGACACTATACAATGAGCAGTTCTTC
clone_size: NA; j_call: TRBJ1-2; d_call: TRBD1; v_call: TRBV6-8; cdr3_aa: CASSKTGVGYTF; cdr3_nt: TGTGCCAGCAGTAAGACAGGGGTTGGCTACACCTTC
clone_size: once; j_call: TRBJ2-3; d_call: TRBD2; v_call: TRBV19; cdr3_aa: CASNTGLARPTDTQYF; cdr3_nt: TGTGCCAGTAATACGGGACTAGCGCGTCCTACAGATACGCAGTATTTT
clone_size: NA; j_call: TRBJ2-6; d_call: TRBD1; v_call: TRBV30; cdr3_aa: CAWSYWDRQGLAGANVLTF; cdr3_nt: TGTGCCTGGTCCTATTGGGATAGACAGGGATTAGCTGGGGCCAACGTCCTGACTTTC
clone_size: few; j_call: TRBJ1-3; d_call: NA; v_call: TRBV11-3; cdr3_aa: CASSSYGGSGNTIYF; cdr3_nt: TGTGCCAGCAGCTCGTACGGGGGCTCTGGAAACACCATATATTTT
clone_size: NA; j_call: TRBJ2-7; d_call: TRBD1; v_call: TRBV29-1; cdr3_aa: CSVDYGQGPYEQYF; cdr3_nt: TGCAGCGTTGATTACGGACAGGGGCCTTACGAGCAGTACTTC